The rows below give T cell receptor beta chains drawn from one sample of a study of blood T cell repertoires in COVID-19. Generated by immunoSEQ multiplex PCR, the TCRdb table keeps only in-frame clones and is missing some. Counted here are about 190,000 clones, 84% occurring once; the ten biggest clones make up 20%. Sequencing was carried out using peripheral blood. Receptor source: a human donor in a cohort sampled during active COVID-19. Each CDR3 is given with its conserved first and last residue.

V gene: TRBV4-1
J gene: TRBJ1-4
CDR3 protein: CASSQTGTPPEKLFF

V gene: TRBV7-8
J gene: TRBJ2-3
CDR3 protein: CASSLIVDGGVTQYF

V gene: TRBV6-5
J gene: TRBJ1-4
CDR3 protein: CASCRDRGREKLFF

V gene: TRBV12-3/TRBV12-4
J gene: TRBJ1-1
CDR3 protein: CASRLTVNTEAFF

V gene: TRBV27
J gene: TRBJ1-6
CDR3 protein: CASSWGQGASNSPLHF

V gene: TRBV9
J gene: TRBJ2-2
CDR3 protein: CASSVGPAEENTGELFF

V gene: TRBV7-3
J gene: TRBJ2-5
CDR3 protein: CASSLTLSETQYF

V gene: TRBV9
J gene: TRBJ2-2
CDR3 protein: CASSWRGDTGELFF

V gene: TRBV28
J gene: TRBJ1-6
CDR3 protein: CASRPTGGRFSYNSPLHF

V gene: TRBV5-1
J gene: TRBJ2-7
CDR3 protein: CASSGGTPGREQYF

V gene: TRBV14
J gene: TRBJ2-1
CDR3 protein: CASSQVWRGANNEQFF

V gene: TRBV27
J gene: TRBJ2-1
CDR3 protein: CASSLPGQGYNEQFF

V gene: TRBV7-2
J gene: TRBJ1-2
CDR3 protein: CASSSGQGGGYTF

V gene: TRBV19
J gene: TRBJ1-2
CDR3 protein: CASSQRQGHGYTF

V gene: TRBV2
J gene: TRBJ1-1
CDR3 protein: CASSKDKRTEAFF

V gene: TRBV5-1
J gene: TRBJ1-2
CDR3 protein: CASSLEEIRPGGYTF

V gene: TRBV7-6
J gene: TRBJ2-1
CDR3 protein: CASSLVWANNEQFF

V gene: TRBV5-1
J gene: TRBJ1-5
CDR3 protein: CASSLTGTGSNQPQHF

V gene: TRBV30
J gene: TRBJ1-4
CDR3 protein: CAWGRDTLHEKLFF